Below are 9 T cell receptor beta chains sequenced from a single sample in a study of cytomegalovirus exposure and HLA in healthy donors. The PCR employed 60 Vbeta primers together with 13 Jbeta primers. Method: immunoSEQ multiplex PCR; TCRdb's copy keeps in-frame clones and lacks some. The sample records about 120,000 clones, roughly 80% being singletons. The sample taken for sequencing was PBMCs. These receptors originate from a young man in good health and CMV-seropositive.

This chain links TRBV5-1 with TRBJ2-2, with D possibly TRBD1 on 5 matching bases. V shed 3 bases and J shed 5 bases, with 8 bases lying between them. Germline V gene lookup returns CDR1 SGHRS and CDR2 YFSETQ. The CDR3 length is 13 residues. The CDR3 DNA reads as TGCGCCAGCAGCTACTGGACAACCGGGGAGCTGTTTTTT. This gives the protein CASSYWTTGELFF.

This clone has only one observation. The genes are TRBV5-1 and TRBJ2-2, with a tentative D call TRBD2 (6 bases). Germline CDR1 and CDR2: SGHRS and YFSETQ. The CDR3 consists of 15 residues. The V gene lost 6 bases and the J gene lost 2 bases, with 14 bases spanning the gap. CDR3 coding DNA: TGCGCCAGCAAGCCGTGGGAGGCCAACACCGGGGAGCTGTTTTTT. It specifies CASKPWEANTGELFF.

The chain recombines TRBV2 with TRBJ2-5, with D tentatively TRBD1 (7 bases). V was clipped by 7 bases and J by 5 bases, with 11 bases between them. Germline V gene sequence: CDR1 SNHLY, CDR2 FYNNEI. The CDR3 sequence is 12 residues long. The CDR3 nucleotides are TGTGCCAGCAAGTCAGGGGGGGAGACCCAGTACTTC. Amino acid sequence: CASKSGGETQYF.

This chain uses TRBV21-1 with TRBJ1-6; TRBD1, the table's D call, lacks a check against the DNA. TRBV21-1 counts as a pseudogene. CDR3 length equals 17 residues. CDR3 DNA: TGTGCCAGCAGCAAACTCGGAAGGGGCTCCTATAATTCACCCCTCCACTTT. Amino acids: CASSKLGRGSYNSPLHF.

The sample holds one count of this clone. The rearrangement links TRBV30 to TRBJ1-4; D possibly corresponds to TRBD1 (5 bases). V lost 7 bases, J lost 5 bases, and 20 bases lay in between. The CDR3 has 15 amino acids. The V gene's germline CDR1 is GTSNPN and CDR2 SVGIG (reference sequence). The CDR3 DNA sequence: TGTGCCTTGGTGGGTCGGAGACAGTTCAATGAAAAACTGTTTTTT. This translates into CALVGRRQFNEKLFF.

A remark on this clone: Germline and junction disagree at one end, which may indicate a read error. The gene calls are TRBV2 and TRBJ2-7, with D unclear. Germline V CDR1 and CDR2: SNHLY, FYNNEI. The CDR3 is made up of 14 amino acids. The CDR3 region is CASSKLQSSYERYF. DNA for the CDR3: TGTGCCAGCAGTAAACTTCAGAGCTCCTACGAGCGGTACTTC. The entire variable domain, with the rest obtained from reference TRBV2 and TRBJ2-7, is as follows: EPEVTQTPSHQVTQMGQEVILRCVPISNHLYFYWYRQILGQKVEFLVSFYNNEISEKSEIFDDQFSVERPDGSNFTLKIRSTKLEDSAMYFCASSKLQSSYERYFGPGTRLTVT.

V gene TRBV6-1 combines with J gene TRBJ2-3, with 12 nucleotides matching TRBD1. Germline CDR1 is MNHNS and CDR2 is SASEGT. The V segment lost 3 bases and the J segment 5 bases; nucleotides outside the gene matches: 15. CDR3 size: 19 residues. CDR3 sequence: CASSEGGYGTGGGGDTQYF. The CDR3 nucleotides are TGTGCCAGCAGTGAGGGTGGGTATGGGACAGGGGGCGGAGGAGATACGCAGTATTTT.

The chain uses TRBV5-6 and TRBJ2-5, with 13 bases aligning to TRBD2. The CDR3 consists of 16 residues. Trimming at V came to 3 bases and at J to 4 bases, leaving 6 bases not matched to a gene. Looked up from germline, CDR1 is SGHDT and CDR2 is YYEEEE. The CDR3 DNA reads as TGTGCCAGCAGCTCACTAGCGGGGGGGCCGGGAGAGACCCAGTACTTC. It translates to CASSSLAGGPGETQYF.

This rearrangement joins TRBV29-1 to TRBJ1-2; TRBD1 is a possible D gene (5 bases). In germline, CDR1 is SQVTM, CDR2 ANQGSEA. The ends were cut back, 3 bases at V and 4 bases at J, with 9 bases in the middle. This CDR3 has 12 residues. The CDR3 DNA reads TGCAGCGTTGATGGGGGACTCTATGGCTACACCTTC. Translation: CSVDGGLYGYTF.